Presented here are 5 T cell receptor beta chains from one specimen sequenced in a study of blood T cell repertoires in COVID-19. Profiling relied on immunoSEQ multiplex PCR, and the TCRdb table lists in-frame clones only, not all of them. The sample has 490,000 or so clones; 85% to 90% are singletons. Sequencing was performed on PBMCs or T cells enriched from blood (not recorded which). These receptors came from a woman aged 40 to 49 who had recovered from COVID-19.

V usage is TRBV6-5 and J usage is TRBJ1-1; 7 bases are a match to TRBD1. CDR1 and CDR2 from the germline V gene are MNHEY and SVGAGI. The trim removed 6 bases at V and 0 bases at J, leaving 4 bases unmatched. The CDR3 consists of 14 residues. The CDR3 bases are TGTGCCAGCAGACCAGGGGGTATGAACACTGAAGCTTTCTTT. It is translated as CASRPGGMNTEAFF.

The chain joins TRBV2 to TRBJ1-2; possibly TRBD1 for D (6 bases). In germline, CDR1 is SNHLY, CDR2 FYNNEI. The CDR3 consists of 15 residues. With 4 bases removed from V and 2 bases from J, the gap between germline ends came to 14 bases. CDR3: CASSVSGDENYGYTF. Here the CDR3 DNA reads TGTGCCAGCAGTGTCTCAGGGGATGAGAACTATGGCTACACCTTC.

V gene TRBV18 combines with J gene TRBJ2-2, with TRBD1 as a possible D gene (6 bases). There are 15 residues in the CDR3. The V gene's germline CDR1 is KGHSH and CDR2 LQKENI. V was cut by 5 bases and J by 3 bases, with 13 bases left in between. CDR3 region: CASSKDRSHTGELFF. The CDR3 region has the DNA TGTGCCAGCTCAAAAGACAGGTCACACACCGGGGAGCTGTTTTTT.

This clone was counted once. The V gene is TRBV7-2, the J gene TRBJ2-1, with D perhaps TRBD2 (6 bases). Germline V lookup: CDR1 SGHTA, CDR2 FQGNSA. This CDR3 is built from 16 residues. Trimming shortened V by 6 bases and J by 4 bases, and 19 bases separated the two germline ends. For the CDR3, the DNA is TGTGCCAGCAGTTTTCGGCCCCAGCTAGCGTACAATGAGCAGTTCTTC. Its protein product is CASSFRPQLAYNEQFF.

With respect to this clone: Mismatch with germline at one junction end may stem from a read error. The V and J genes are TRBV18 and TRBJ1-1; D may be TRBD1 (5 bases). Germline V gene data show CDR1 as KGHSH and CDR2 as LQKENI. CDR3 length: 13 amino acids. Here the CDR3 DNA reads TGTGCCAGCTCACCCTCAGGGAACTCTGAAGCTTTCTTT. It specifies CASSPSGNSEAFF.